This TCR beta chain originates from a study of cytomegalovirus exposure and HLA in healthy donors. Study details: Of around 400 genotyped donors, about 80% grouped in the Caucasian-associated ancestry cluster. Study-level results: An ancestry cluster, one associated with Asian ancestry, reportedly showed fewer N-insertions than the 666-donor mean in a later analysis. An assumption of roughly uniform sequencing depth across donors underlay the presence/absence analyses. Indistinguishable V segments such as TRBV6-2 and TRBV6-3 were excluded.

Concerning this clone itself: The antigen is undetermined.

Per the germline V gene, CDR1 is SEHNR and CDR2 is FQNEAQ (reference sequence). This CDR3 is built from 16 residues. The junction had 10 bases not matched to a gene; V was cut back by 5 bases and J by 1 base. A multiplex PCR was run with 60 Vbeta primers and 13 Jbeta primers. TCRdb's copy holds only in-frame clones and misses some; the assay was immunoSEQ multiplex PCR. The sample consists of over 150,000 clones, around four fifths of them appearing once. This receptor was obtained from a woman in her forties or fifties in good health and CMV-seropositive. Sequenced material: PBMCs. The gene calls are TRBV7-9 and TRBJ2-7; 8 positions agree with TRBD1. The CDR3 DNA sequence: TGTGCCAGCAGCCCTCCCACGGGACAGGAGTCCTACGAGCAGTACTTC. Translation: CASSPPTGQESYEQYF.